This T cell receptor (beta chain) was profiled in a study of cytomegalovirus exposure and HLA in healthy donors. Points from the study as a whole: Later on, a genetic analysis was performed. It linked a missense variant in DCLRE1C with V- and J-gene trimming of TCR beta.

Notes on this clone: Antigen specificity is unknown.

Vbeta (60) and Jbeta (13) primers were used in the PCR. Only in-frame clones appear in the TCRdb table, and some are missing; sequencing was by immunoSEQ multiplex PCR. This sample has fewer than 150,000 clones, with about 74% found just once. Sequenced sample: PBMCs. The receptor was isolated from a woman in her forties or fifties in good health and CMV-seropositive.

The CDR3 sequence is CASSFSGGLGEQFF. CDR3 DNA: TGTGCCAGCAGTTTCAGCGGGGGGCTAGGTGAGCAGTTCTTC. The rearrangement links TRBV27 to TRBJ2-1; 9 positions agree with TRBD2. V trimming: 3 bases; J trimming: 9 bases; junction bases outside the gene matches: 6. CDR3 length: 14 amino acids. Germline V gene sequence: CDR1 MNHEY, CDR2 SMNVEV (reference sequence).